The TCR beta chain under discussion was sequenced for a study of CD8 T cells in Susac syndrome. CDR1 is SGHAT and CDR2 is FQNNGV in the germline V gene. The CDR3 loop spans 18 amino acids. V shed 2 bases, J shed 0 bases, and the junction held 12 bases outside the gene matches. Random-hexamer reverse transcription was applied to roughly 0.45 to 1 ug RNA. The amplification used immunoSEQ multiplex PCR on TCR beta CDR3; it spanned 54 Vbeta and 13 Jbeta. One entry per CDR3 protein results from TCRdb running MiXCR on the immunoSEQ multiplex PCR reads. The data contain approximately 200,000 distinct CDR3 sequences, roughly 90% of them seen just once; the ten biggest clones take up over 0.1%.

This chain links TRBV11-2 with TRBJ2-7; 8 bases are a match to TRBD2. The sequence was collected from a human donor with multiple sclerosis. The sequenced sample consisted of CD8+ T cells from PBMCs. The CDR3 loop is CASSLYSGTRFGSYEQYF. The CDR3 DNA reads as TGTGCCAGCAGCTTATACTCCGGGACTAGGTTTGGCTCCTACGAGCAGTACTTC.